Below are 31 T cell receptor beta chains sequenced from a single sample in a study of human T cells and chemical hapten exposure (dated by TCRdb to the early 2020s). The library was prepared using RACE. For sequencing, a NextSeq 500 was employed. TCRdb passed the public sequencing reads through fastp at Q25 and MiXCR, retaining productive beta sequences. Every entry covers one CDR3 protein and lists the most common genes and DNA from its rows. The sample table holds around 330,000 distinct CDR3 sequences, of which over 5% were seen once. In total, the top ten clones hold around 8.6% of the sample. The time point label of this sample denotes: pre-sensitization, week 0. The sample's treatment or condition label, decoded: therapeutic diphenylcyclopropenone sensitization with weekly scalp DPC. The sequencing used whole blood, collected in connection with sensitization to the hapten diphenylcyclopropenone (DPC). These receptors all come from a woman aged 18-29 years with alopecia areata. Some clones in this sample may be carry-over from other donors' samples.

The chain carries TRBV5-1 and TRBJ2-6, with D perhaps matching TRBD1 (5 bases). Trimming left V 3 bases short and J 6 bases short, with 13 bases between. Germline values: CDR1 SGHRS, CDR2 YFSETQ. The CDR3 loop spans 15 amino acids. The CDR3 DNA is TGCGCCAGCAGCTCCAACAGGCAACCGGCCAACGTCCTGACTTTC. Protein sequence: CASSSNRQPANVLTF.

This clonotype was counted only a few times. The rearrangement links TRBV7-9 to TRBJ2-1; TRBD2 matches 10 bases. CDR1 and CDR2 from the germline V gene are SEHNR and FQNEAQ (reference sequence). J lost 7 bases, V lost 5 bases, and 5 bases had no gene match. The CDR3 totals 14 residues. The CDR3 reads CASSPAGGPNEQFF. In DNA form, the CDR3 reads TGTGCCAGCAGCCCAGCGGGGGGGCCGAATGAGCAGTTCTTC.

This clonotype was observed many times. V usage is TRBV7-2 and J usage is TRBJ2-6, with TRBD2 matching over 9 bases. The CDR3 contains 18 residues. Per germline, CDR1 SGHTA and CDR2 FQGNSA. Trimming removed 5 bases from V and 0 bases from J; junction bases left unmatched: 8. In DNA, the CDR3 is TGTGCCAGCAGCCCTAGCGGGATAAGCCACTCTGGGGCCAACGTCCTGACTTTC. It is translated as CASSPSGISHSGANVLTF.

This clonotype was seen a handful of times. This sequence joins TRBV29-1 and TRBJ2-7, with TRBD2 identical over 7 bases. J was trimmed by 5 bases and V by 4 bases; bases with no gene match: 5. The germline V gene has CDR1 SQVTM and CDR2 ANQGSEA. This CDR3 is 12 amino acids long. This CDR3 is CSVGGEGHEQYF. In DNA, the CDR3 is TGCAGCGTTGGGGGGGAGGGGCACGAGCAGTACTTC.

The table lists this clonotype with a few counts. This chain uses TRBV20-1 with TRBJ1-5, with 9 bases that match TRBD1. The CDR3 is 15 residues long. Germline V gives CDR1 DFQATT, CDR2 SNEGSKA (reference sequence). V was pared by 5 bases and J by 5 bases, with 10 bases of the junction left unmatched. The CDR3 DNA is TGCAGTGCTGGAGCCCGGGACAGGGTCTATCAGCCCCAGCATTTT. It translates to CSAGARDRVYQPQHF.

The chain joins TRBV4-3 to TRBJ2-1, with D perhaps TRBD2 (5 bases). The germline V gene encodes CDR1 LGHNA and CDR2 YSLEER. Trimming shortened V by 0 bases and J by 0 bases, and 15 bases separated the two germline ends. The CDR3 is made up of 18 amino acids. Here the CDR3 reads CASSQDRGRISSYNEQFF. In DNA, the CDR3 is TGCGCCAGCAGCCAAGATCGGGGTCGGATAAGCTCCTACAATGAGCAGTTCTTC.

Details on this clonotype: The junction differs from germline at one of its ends, possibly a read error. The V and J genes are TRBV4-3 and TRBJ1-1; tentatively, D is TRBD1 (5 bases). This CDR3 has 14 residues. Per the germline V gene, CDR1 is LGHNA and CDR2 is YSLEER. The DNA for the CDR3 is TGCGCCAGCAGCCAAGACAGGGTGAACGCTGAAGCTTTCTTT. It codes for CASSQDRVNAEAFF.

The sample holds a few counts of this clonotype. This chain joins TRBV7-8 and TRBJ2-5; no firm D call. This CDR3 is 14 amino acids long. Germline V CDR1 and CDR2: SGHVS, FQNEAQ. Deletions cut 3 bases from V and 5 bases from J, with 13 bases between. The CDR3 coding sequence is TGTGCCAGCAGCTTCCGGGTAAACGCGGAGACCCAGTACTTC. Translation: CASSFRVNAETQYF.

This sequence joins TRBV5-1 and TRBJ2-3, with D hard to call. This CDR3 has 16 amino acids. The germline V gene encodes CDR1 SGHRS and CDR2 YFSETQ. V gave up 4 bases and J gave up 0 bases, with 15 bases separating them. The CDR3: CASSPFPTDSTDTQYF. In DNA form, the CDR3 reads TGCGCCAGCAGCCCATTCCCTACCGACAGCACAGATACGCAGTATTTT.

The table lists this clonotype with many counts. V gene TRBV6-5 combines with J gene TRBJ2-1; a possible D gene is TRBD2 (6 bases). The germline V and J ends were trimmed by 4 bases and 2 bases, with 9 bases remaining between them. Germline CDR1 is MNHEY and CDR2 is SVGAGI. The CDR3 extends over 14 amino acids. This chain's CDR3 is CASSSLAAYNEQFF. CDR3 coding DNA: TGTGCCAGCAGTTCACTAGCCGCCTACAATGAGCAGTTCTTC.

Notes on this clonotype: This may be a read error, as it is one base from a much larger clone. V is TRBV5-1 and J is TRBJ2-3; 8 nucleotides match TRBD2. The length of the CDR3 is 14 residues. Germline-derived CDR1 and CDR2 are SGHRS and YFSETQ. The CDR3 region has the DNA TGCGCCAGCAGCTCACGGGGGGGCGCAGATATGCAGTATTTT. This gives the protein CASSSRGGADMQYF.

This clonotype was recorded a few times. The rearrangement uses TRBV6-5 and TRBJ1-1; 10 bases fit TRBD1. J was trimmed by 2 bases and V by 6 bases; bases with no gene match: 6. Per the germline V gene, CDR1 is MNHEY and CDR2 is SVGAGI. The CDR3 covers 15 residues. CDR3 region: CASSPGQGFNTEAFF. CDR3 DNA sequence: TGTGCCAGCAGCCCGGGACAGGGGTTTAACACTGAAGCTTTCTTT.

This clonotype has only a few counts. The chain uses TRBV6-2 or TRBV6-3 and TRBJ1-5; D uncertain. CDR1 and CDR2 (germline): MNHEY, SVGEGT. The CDR3 is 16 residues long. V was cut by 0 bases and J by 0 bases, with 9 bases left in between. CDR3: CASSYSSQRSNQPQHF. The CDR3 nucleotides read TGTGCCAGCAGTTACTCGAGCCAGCGTAGCAATCAGCCCCAGCATTTT.

This chain links TRBV20-1 with TRBJ2-2, with D possibly being TRBD1 (5 bases). Germline CDR1 is DFQATT and CDR2 is SNEGSKA (reference sequence). Trimming stripped 0 bases from V and 3 bases from J, with 14 bases between. This CDR3 spans 16 amino acids. CDR3 region: CSARDVSQGDTGELFF. The CDR3 nucleotides are TGCAGTGCTAGAGATGTTTCCCAGGGTGACACCGGGGAGCTGTTTTTT.

This clonotype was detected only a few times. J is TRBJ2-1 and V is TRBV4-3; D remains ambiguous. V was cut by 2 bases and J by 0 bases, with 11 bases left in between. CDR3 length equals 16 residues. CDR1 is LGHNA and CDR2 is YSLEER in the germline V gene. CDR3 nucleotide sequence: TGCGCCAGCAGCCAACTTACAGAAAGCTCCTACAATGAGCAGTTCTTC. It yields the protein CASSQLTESSYNEQFF.

The table lists this clonotype with a few counts. This chain uses TRBV6-2 or TRBV6-3 with TRBJ2-7; TRBD1 matches 9 bases. The ends lost 5 bases at V and 2 bases at J; junction bases unmatched: 7. Germline assignment: CDR1 MNHEY and CDR2 SVGEGT. This CDR3 spans 15 amino acids. CDR3 DNA sequence: TGTGCCAGCAGTGGGCCGGGACAGGGACCCTACGAGCAGTACTTC. It is translated as CASSGPGQGPYEQYF.

This clonotype was picked up many times. The J gene is TRBJ2-3, the V gene TRBV18; D is uncertain. The CDR3 covers 15 residues. Per the germline V gene, CDR1 is KGHSH and CDR2 is LQKENI. Trimming took off 3 bases at V and 0 bases at J, with 10 bases between the two ends. The CDR3 nucleotides are TGTGCCAGCTCACCGAACTCGATTAGCACAGATACGCAGTATTTT. It specifies CASSPNSISTDTQYF.

This clonotype was picked up many times. The V gene is TRBV7-9, the J gene TRBJ1-6; TRBD1 matches 11 bases. The CDR3 extends over 15 amino acids. The V and J ends lost 5 bases and 6 bases, in that order; junction bases with no gene match: 3. CDR1 is SEHNR, CDR2 FQNEAQ, per germline (reference sequence). The DNA of the CDR3 is TGTGCCAGCAGCCGGGGGACAGGGGGTAATTCACCCCTCCACTTT. Amino acids: CASSRGTGGNSPLHF.

This clonotype was picked up many times. The chain recombines TRBV29-1 with TRBJ1-1, with D perhaps TRBD1 (6 bases). The length of the CDR3 is 13 residues. V shed 6 bases and J shed 0 bases, with 11 bases lying between them. Looked up from germline, CDR1 is SQVTM and CDR2 is ANQGSEA. The DNA of the CDR3 is TGCAGCGTCTGGGACACCCTGAACACTGAAGCTTTCTTT. Translation: CSVWDTLNTEAFF. The full variable domain, in which reference TRBV29-1 and TRBJ1-1 provide the parts outside the CDR3, is SAVISQKPSRDICQRGTSLTIQCQVDSQVTMMFWYRQQPGQSLTLIATANQGSEATYESGFVIDKFPISRPNLTFSTLTVSNMSPEDSSIYLCSVWDTLNTEAFFGQGTRLTVV.

CDR3: CASSSSGRSTDTQYF. For the CDR3, the DNA is TGCGCCAGCAGTTCTAGCGGACGAAGCACAGATACGCAGTATTTT. The genes are TRBV5-1 and TRBJ2-3; TRBD2 aligns across 7 bases. CDR1 SGHRS and CDR2 YFSETQ come from the germline V gene. The J segment lost 0 bases and the V segment lost 5 bases, leaving 6 bases of the junction unmatched. The CDR3 runs to 15 residues.

This clonotype was observed a handful of times. The chain recombines TRBV5-1 with TRBJ1-4; weak D call: TRBD1 (6 bases). Germline CDR1 and CDR2: SGHRS and YFSETQ. V was pared by 4 bases and J by 2 bases, with 12 bases between. The CDR3 has 15 amino acids. The CDR3 reads CASSNSGETNEKLFF. As DNA, the CDR3 is TGCGCCAGCAGCAACTCAGGGGAGACTAATGAAAAACTGTTTTTT.

The rearrangement joins TRBV5-6 to TRBJ1-1, with D hard to call. CDR1 is SGHDT and CDR2 is YYEEEE in the germline V gene. Between the trimmed V and J ends, which lost 1 base and 3 bases, there was a span of 10 bases. The CDR3 has 14 amino acids. CDR3 DNA: TGTGCCAGCAGCTTGCCCGGGGAGCACACTGAAGCTTTCTTT. It translates to CASSLPGEHTEAFF. The full variable domain, completed using reference TRBV5-6 and TRBJ1-1, is DAGVTQSPTHLIKTRGQQVTLRCSPKSGHDTVSWYQQALGQGPQFIFQYYEEEERQRGNFPDRFSGHQFPNYSSELNVNALLLGDSALYLCASSLPGEHTEAFFGQGTRLTVV.

This clonotype has a handful of counts. The chain uses TRBV6-1 and TRBJ1-2; 9 positions agree with TRBD1. This CDR3 is 15 amino acids long. J was trimmed by 5 bases and V by 5 bases; bases with no gene match: 9. The germline V gene encodes CDR1 MNHNS and CDR2 SASEGT. DNA of the CDR3: TGTGCCAGCAGTCCCACCCGGACAGGGGTGTATGGCTACACCTTC. Protein sequence: CASSPTRTGVYGYTF.

This clonotype appeared many times. This chain links TRBV14 with TRBJ2-6, with unresolved D. The CDR3 sequence is 16 residues long. The germline V and J ends were trimmed by 0 bases and 2 bases, with 8 bases remaining between them. The germline CDR1 and CDR2 sequences are SGHDN and FVKESK. The CDR3 reads CASSQESRAGANVLTF. Written as DNA, the CDR3 is TGTGCCAGCAGCCAAGAAAGTAGGGCTGGGGCCAACGTCCTGACTTTC.

Many counts were recorded for this clonotype. The chain recombines TRBV12-3 or TRBV12-4 with TRBJ1-2; D is unresolved. V lost 3 bases, J lost 8 bases, and 4 bases lay in between. The CDR3 runs 10 residues. The CDR3 loop reads CASSFRGYTF. The CDR3 nucleotides read TGTGCCAGCAGTTTCCGGGGCTACACCTTC.

The chain recombines TRBV6-5 with TRBJ1-1, with no clear D. Germline CDR1 is MNHEY and CDR2 is SVGAGI. Trimming took 0 bases from V and 8 from J, leaving 13 bases between them. The CDR3 has 14 amino acids. This CDR3 is CASSYSSKETEAFF. In DNA form, the CDR3 reads TGTGCCAGCAGTTACTCGAGTAAGGAGACAGAAGCTTTCTTT.

This clonotype was detected many times. The chain links TRBV20-1 to TRBJ2-7; 8 bases are shared with TRBD2. J gave up 3 bases and V 4 bases, and 5 bases lay outside the gene matches. Germline V gene lookup returns CDR1 DFQATT and CDR2 SNEGSKA (reference sequence). CDR3 length equals 13 residues. CDR3 sequence: CSAKAGTSYEQYF. The DNA of the CDR3 is TGCAGTGCTAAAGCCGGGACTAGCTACGAGCAGTACTTC.

This clonotype came up many times. The rearrangement uses TRBV7-9 and TRBJ2-6; D is undetermined. CDR1 and CDR2 (germline): SEHNR, FQNEAQ (reference sequence). Trimming pared 5 bases from V and 1 base from J, leaving 3 bases between. This CDR3 comprises 13 residues. The CDR3 reads CASSPSGANVLTF. CDR3 bases: TGTGCCAGCAGCCCGTCTGGGGCCAACGTCCTGACTTTC.

This clonotype occurred a few times. CDR3 DNA sequence: TGTGCCAGCAGCTTATATACAAAGACCCAGTACTTC. This sequence encodes CASSLYTKTQYF. The chain employs TRBV7-2 and TRBJ2-5; D unresolved. Trimming left V 2 bases short and J 6 bases short, with 7 bases between. This CDR3 contains 12 residues. Germline CDR1 and CDR2: SGHTA and FQGNSA.

This clonotype came up many times. J is TRBJ2-7 and V is TRBV27; 13 bases fit TRBD2. CDR3 length: 15 residues. V trimming: 6 bases; J trimming: 2 bases; junction bases outside the gene matches: 4. Germline loops: CDR1 MNHEY, CDR2 SMNVEV (reference sequence). The CDR3 is CASRLTSGGAYEQYF. CDR3 sequence (DNA): TGTGCCAGCAGGCTAACTAGCGGGGGGGCCTACGAGCAGTACTTC.

This clonotype was seen many times. The rearrangement uses TRBV27 and TRBJ1-2; 7 bases match TRBD1. This CDR3 comprises 16 residues. After removal of 1 base from V and 5 bases from J, the junction contained 10 bases not matched to a gene. In germline, CDR1 is MNHEY, CDR2 SMNVEV (reference sequence). CDR3 DNA: TGTGCCAGCAGTTTATGGGACAGCCGAGAAGGTTATGGCTACACCTTC. This gives the protein CASSLWDSREGYGYTF.